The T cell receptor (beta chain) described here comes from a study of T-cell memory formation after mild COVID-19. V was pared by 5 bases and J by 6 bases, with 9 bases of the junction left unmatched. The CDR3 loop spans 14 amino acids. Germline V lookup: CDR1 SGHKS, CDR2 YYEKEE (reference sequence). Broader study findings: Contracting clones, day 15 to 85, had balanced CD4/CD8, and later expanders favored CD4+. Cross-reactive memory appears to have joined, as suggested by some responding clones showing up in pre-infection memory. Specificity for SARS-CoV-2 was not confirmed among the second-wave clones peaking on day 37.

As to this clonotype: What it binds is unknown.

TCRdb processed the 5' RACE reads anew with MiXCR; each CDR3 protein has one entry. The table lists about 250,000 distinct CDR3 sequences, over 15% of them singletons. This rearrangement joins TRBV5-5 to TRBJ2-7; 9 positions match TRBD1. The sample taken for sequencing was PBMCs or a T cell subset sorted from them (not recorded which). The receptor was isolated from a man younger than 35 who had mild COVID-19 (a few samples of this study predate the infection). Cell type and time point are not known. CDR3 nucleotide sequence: TGTGCCAGCAGATATCGGGACAGGGCAATCGAGCAGTACTTC. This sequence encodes CASRYRDRAIEQYF. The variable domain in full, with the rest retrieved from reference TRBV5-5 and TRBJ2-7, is DAGVTQSPTHLIKTRGQQVTLRCSPISGHKSVSWYQQVLGQGPQFIFQYYEKEERGRGNFPDRFSARQFPNYSSELNVNALLLGDSALYLCASRYRDRAIEQYFGPGTRLTVT.